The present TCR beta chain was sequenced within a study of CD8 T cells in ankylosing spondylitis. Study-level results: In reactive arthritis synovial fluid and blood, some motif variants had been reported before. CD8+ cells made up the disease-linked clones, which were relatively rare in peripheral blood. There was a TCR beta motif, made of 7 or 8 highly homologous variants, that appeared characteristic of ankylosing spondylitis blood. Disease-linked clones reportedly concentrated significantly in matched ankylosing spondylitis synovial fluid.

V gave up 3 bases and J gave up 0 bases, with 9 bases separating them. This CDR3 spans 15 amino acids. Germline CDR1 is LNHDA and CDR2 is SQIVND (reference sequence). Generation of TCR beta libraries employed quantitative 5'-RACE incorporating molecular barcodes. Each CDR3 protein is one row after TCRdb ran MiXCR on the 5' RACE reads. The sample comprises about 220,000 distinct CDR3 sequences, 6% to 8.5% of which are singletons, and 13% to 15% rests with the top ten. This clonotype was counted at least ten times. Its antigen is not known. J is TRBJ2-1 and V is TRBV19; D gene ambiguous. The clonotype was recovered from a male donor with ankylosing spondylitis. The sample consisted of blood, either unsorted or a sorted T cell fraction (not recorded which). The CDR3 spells CASSMKRSSYNEQFF. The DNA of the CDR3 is TGTGCCAGTAGTATGAAGAGGAGCTCCTACAATGAGCAGTTCTTC.